The T cell receptor (beta chain) under discussion was sequenced for a study of cytomegalovirus exposure and HLA in healthy donors. PCR was performed using 60 Vbeta and 13 Jbeta primers. Assay: immunoSEQ multiplex PCR; the TCRdb copy retains only in-frame clones and omits some. The sample has 100,000 to 150,000 clones, roughly 84% seen once. Study-level results: V- and J-gene trimming of TCR beta was linked (in a later analysis) to a missense DCLRE1C variant. Most TCR sequences proved rare, with some public TCRs found in many donors. As was reported, the classifier diagnosed cytomegalovirus status with high specificity and sensitivity.

Germline V gene sequence: CDR1 SGDLS, CDR2 YYNGEE. The J segment lost 5 bases and the V segment lost 3 bases, leaving 8 bases of the junction unmatched. The CDR3 runs 15 residues. At sampling all donors were nominally healthy, likely with unrecorded immune exposures. Concerning this clone itself: Its antigen is as yet unknown.

This clonotype was obtained from a man over 45 in good health and CMV-seronegative. Sequencing was performed on PBMCs. The chain links TRBV9 to TRBJ2-7, with TRBD2 identical over 10 bases. The CDR3 loop reads CASSENSGGIDEQYF. The CDR3 nucleotides are TGTGCCAGCAGCGAGAATAGCGGGGGGATTGACGAGCAGTACTTC. The full variable domain, completed using reference TRBV9 and TRBJ2-7, is DSGVTQTPKHLITATGQRVTLRCSPRSGDLSVYWYQQSLDQGLQFLIQYYNGEERAKGNILERFSAQQFPDLHSELNLSSLELGDSALYFCASSENSGGIDEQYFGPGTRLTVT.